A selection of T cell receptor beta chains follows, all from one sample in a study of PD-L1 blockade in urothelial cancer. Clones were read by immunoSEQ multiplex PCR, and TCRdb kept only the in-frame ones, dropping some. Of 50,000 to 55,000 clones detected, about 86% appear once; the ten largest clones hold 20% to 25%. Sequenced here: PBMCs, sampled around atezolizumab (anti-PD-L1) treatment. Every receptor here comes from a man in his sixties with urothelial cancer. The CDR3 runs from the conserved cysteine through the conserved F or W. D genes are given only for firm matches. Rows may omit the clone size; those that give it use once, few, many or a size class.

d_call: .
j_call: TRBJ1-3
v_call: TRBV7-9
clone_size: .
cdr3_aa: CASSFTGVSGNTIYF
cdr3_nt: TGTGCCAGCAGCTTCACGGGGGTCTCTGGAAACACCATATATTTT

d_call: TRBD2
j_call: TRBJ2-1
v_call: TRBV5-6
clone_size: .
cdr3_aa: CASSRFSGNYNEQFF
cdr3_nt: TGTGCCAGCAGCCGATTTAGCGGGAACTACAATGAGCAGTTCTTC

d_call: .
j_call: TRBJ1-4
v_call: TRBV18
clone_size: .
cdr3_aa: CASSQNREKLFF
cdr3_nt: TGTGCCAGCTCCCAGAACAGGGAAAAACTGTTTTTT

d_call: .
j_call: TRBJ1-6
v_call: TRBV5-1
clone_size: .
cdr3_aa: CASSLASDSPLHF
cdr3_nt: TGCGCCAGCAGCTTGGCCTCCGATTCACCCCTCCACTTT

d_call: .
j_call: TRBJ1-3
v_call: TRBV11-2
clone_size: .
cdr3_aa: CASSLVPGPGNTIYF
cdr3_nt: TGTGCCAGCAGCTTAGTCCCAGGGCCTGGAAACACCATATATTTT

d_call: TRBD1
j_call: TRBJ2-2
v_call: TRBV5-1
clone_size: .
cdr3_aa: CASMVTGGPGELFF
cdr3_nt: TGCGCCAGCATGGTGACAGGGGGACCCGGGGAGCTGTTTTTT

d_call: TRBD2
j_call: TRBJ2-5
v_call: TRBV5-1
clone_size: .
cdr3_aa: CASTRYGTSGMRRETQYF
cdr3_nt: TGCGCCAGTACGAGATACGGGACTAGCGGGATGAGGCGAGAGACCCAGTACTTC

d_call: .
j_call: TRBJ1-6
v_call: TRBV2
clone_size: few
cdr3_aa: CASSEQGRNSPLHF
cdr3_nt: TGTGCCAGCAGTGAACAGGGCCGGAATTCACCCCTCCACTTT

d_call: TRBD2
j_call: TRBJ2-1
v_call: TRBV18
clone_size: .
cdr3_aa: CASSPLPGLATSEQFF
cdr3_nt: TGTGCCAGCTCACCGCTACCGGGACTAGCGACGAGTGAGCAGTTCTTC

d_call: .
j_call: TRBJ2-7
v_call: TRBV5-1
clone_size: .
cdr3_aa: CASSLEGEVPYF
cdr3_nt: TGCGCCAGCAGCTTGGAAGGGGAGGTCCCCTACTTC

d_call: .
j_call: TRBJ2-2
v_call: TRBV2
clone_size: .
cdr3_aa: CASSELSFLAGELFF
cdr3_nt: TGTGCCAGCAGTGAACTTAGCTTTCTAGCCGGGGAGCTGTTTTTT

d_call: .
j_call: TRBJ1-3
v_call: TRBV7-2
clone_size: .
cdr3_aa: CASSSNAGNTIYF
cdr3_nt: TGTGCCAGCAGCTCAAATGCGGGAAACACCATATATTTT

d_call: .
j_call: TRBJ1-2
v_call: TRBV19
clone_size: .
cdr3_aa: CASSIKLGPNYGYTF
cdr3_nt: TGTGCCAGTAGTATTAAACTGGGGCCTAACTATGGCTACACCTTC

d_call: .
j_call: TRBJ2-7
v_call: TRBV7-9
clone_size: .
cdr3_aa: CASSLAGREQYF
cdr3_nt: TGTGCCAGCAGCTTAGCGGGGAGAGAGCAGTACTTC

d_call: .
j_call: TRBJ1-1
v_call: TRBV27
clone_size: .
cdr3_aa: CASRLGGLGPNTEAFF
cdr3_nt: TGTGCCAGCAGGCTAGGAGGGTTAGGCCCGAACACTGAAGCTTTCTTT

d_call: .
j_call: TRBJ1-2
v_call: TRBV7-8
clone_size: .
cdr3_aa: CASSFEGGPSVYGYTF
cdr3_nt: TGTGCCAGCAGCTTTGAGGGCGGGCCGAGCGTATATGGCTACACCTTC

d_call: .
j_call: TRBJ1-4
v_call: TRBV5-6
clone_size: .
cdr3_aa: CASSFSRGNLFF
cdr3_nt: TGTGCCAGCAGTTTTAGTCGGGGGAACCTGTTTTTT

d_call: TRBD2
j_call: TRBJ2-7
v_call: TRBV5-1
clone_size: .
cdr3_aa: CASSLERGGLAGVPF
cdr3_nt: TGCGCCAGCAGCTTGGAAAGGGGGGGACTAGCGGGGGTTCCCTTC

d_call: .
j_call: TRBJ2-7
v_call: TRBV19
clone_size: .
cdr3_aa: CASSILEGSYEQYF
cdr3_nt: TGTGCCAGTAGTATTTTGGAGGGTTCCTACGAGCAGTACTTC

d_call: TRBD1
j_call: TRBJ2-2
v_call: TRBV5-1
clone_size: .
cdr3_aa: CASREGQGSTGELFF
cdr3_nt: TGCGCCAGCAGGGAGGGACAGGGAAGCACCGGGGAGCTGTTTTTT

d_call: .
j_call: TRBJ1-1
v_call: TRBV7-8
clone_size: few
cdr3_aa: CASSLGTEDTEAFF
cdr3_nt: TGTGCCAGCAGCTTAGGGACAGAGGACACTGAAGCTTTCTTT

d_call: .
j_call: TRBJ1-1
v_call: TRBV2
clone_size: once
cdr3_aa: CASSEGGRERVNTEAFF
cdr3_nt: TGTGCCAGCAGTGAGGGGGGACGGGAACGGGTGAACACTGAAGCTTTCTTT

d_call: TRBD2
j_call: TRBJ2-7
v_call: TRBV11-2
clone_size: .
cdr3_aa: CASSLATPSGSYEQYF
cdr3_nt: TGTGCCAGCAGCTTAGCTACCCCTAGCGGGTCGTACGAGCAGTACTTC

d_call: .
j_call: TRBJ2-7
v_call: TRBV2
clone_size: few
cdr3_aa: CASSELWGQVSSYEQYF
cdr3_nt: TGTGCCAGCAGTGAACTCTGGGGCCAAGTGAGCTCCTACGAGCAGTACTTC

d_call: .
j_call: TRBJ2-5
v_call: TRBV7-2
clone_size: many
cdr3_aa: CASSPLRETQYF
cdr3_nt: TGTGCCAGCAGCCCCCTCCGGGAGACCCAGTACTTC

d_call: TRBD2
j_call: TRBJ2-3
v_call: TRBV18
clone_size: .
cdr3_aa: CASSQINRRTSGATDTQYF
cdr3_nt: TGTGCCAGCTCACAAATAAATCGGAGGACTAGCGGGGCCACAGATACGCAGTATTTT

d_call: TRBD1
j_call: TRBJ1-1
v_call: TRBV9
clone_size: .
cdr3_aa: CASSVGQGLSNTEAFF
cdr3_nt: TGTGCCAGCAGCGTGGGACAGGGGTTATCGAACACTGAAGCTTTCTTT

d_call: .
j_call: TRBJ2-7
v_call: TRBV10-1
clone_size: .
cdr3_aa: CASSHKVGGTYEQYF
cdr3_nt: TGCGCCAGCAGTCACAAGGTTGGGGGGACCTACGAGCAGTACTTC

d_call: TRBD2
j_call: TRBJ2-2
v_call: TRBV29-1
clone_size: once
cdr3_aa: CSVGAGGRNTGELFF
cdr3_nt: TGCAGCGTTGGGGCGGGGGGAAGGAACACCGGGGAGCTGTTTTTT